What follows describes a single T cell receptor (beta chain). Its target is unknown. The CDR3 has 16 amino acids. Trimming took 3 bases from V and 1 from J; bases not matched to a gene: 6. Germline lookup yields CDR1 MDHEN and CDR2 SYDVKM. This sample is drawn from a study of shared clonotypes between healthy human individuals. Donors were healthy HIV-negative adults without recent acute infections or vaccinations. Study results and caveats: The donor pool, a small one, limited the genetic and exposure-history diversity represented. Across a few donors, naive CD4 shared 5% to 6%, naive CD8 approximately 3.5%, memory CD4 roughly 2.2%, memory CD8 0.4% to 0.5%.

The input for sorted-subset replicate PCRs was approximately 210 ng DNA, tens of thousands of T cell genomes. Here immunoSEQ multiplex PCR was the method, and the copy in TCRdb shows in-frame clones only, minus some. The repertoire includes under 600,000 clones, about 97% of them detected once, and 0.057% sits in the top ten. This TCR derives from a woman aged 25 to 39 in good health. Sequencing input: naive CD4+ T cells sorted from blood. This sample's subset: CD45RA+ positively selected. This chain connects TRBV28 to TRBJ1-5, with 7 bases lining up with TRBD1. CDR3 in amino acids: CASSFGKGASNQPQHF. The CDR3 DNA is TGTGCCAGCAGTTTTGGTAAGGGGGCCAGCAATCAGCCCCAGCATTTT.